Listed below are T cell receptor beta chains from one sample, sequenced in a study of blood T cell repertoires in COVID-19. Assay: immunoSEQ multiplex PCR; the TCRdb copy retains only in-frame clones and omits some. The repertoire includes some 160,000 clones, less than 90% of them detected once, and roughly 8% sits in the top ten. The sequencing input was PBMCs or T cells enriched from blood (not recorded which). These TCRs come from a woman in her forties or fifties who had recovered from COVID-19. Each CDR3 is given without its conserved first and last residue. Fields, in order: clone size, V gene, J gene, CDR3 protein. Clone size is not always given. Where it is, it says once, few, many or a class for expanded clones.

abundance: -
v_gene: TRBV7-2
j_gene: TRBJ2-3
CDR3aa: ASRWRITDTQY

abundance: -
v_gene: TRBV25-1
j_gene: TRBJ2-5
CDR3aa: ASSETGGRETQY

abundance: -
v_gene: TRBV6-5
j_gene: TRBJ2-5
CDR3aa: ASWDRWETQY

abundance: once
v_gene: TRBV24-1
j_gene: TRBJ1-2
CDR3aa: ATSDQGADGYT

abundance: -
v_gene: TRBV11-2
j_gene: TRBJ2-3
CDR3aa: ASSAYTDTQY

abundance: -
v_gene: TRBV10-3
j_gene: TRBJ2-3
CDR3aa: AITGDITDTQY

abundance: few
v_gene: TRBV3-1/TRBV3-2
j_gene: TRBJ2-1
CDR3aa: ASSYSGSGYNEQF

abundance: -
v_gene: TRBV13
j_gene: TRBJ2-7
CDR3aa: ASSAGFRYEQY

abundance: -
v_gene: TRBV5-4
j_gene: TRBJ1-2
CDR3aa: ASSFESGYGYT

abundance: once
v_gene: TRBV7-2
j_gene: TRBJ2-1
CDR3aa: ASSLGGGARNEQF

abundance: -
v_gene: TRBV4-1
j_gene: TRBJ2-2
CDR3aa: ASSQEARGGVTGELF

abundance: -
v_gene: TRBV3-1/TRBV3-2
j_gene: TRBJ1-6
CDR3aa: ASSQIQVNSPLH

abundance: -
v_gene: TRBV9
j_gene: TRBJ2-7
CDR3aa: ASSLQQGPAYEQY

abundance: -
v_gene: TRBV5-1
j_gene: TRBJ2-6
CDR3aa: ASSFTGTGGSGANVLT

abundance: -
v_gene: TRBV28
j_gene: TRBJ2-7
CDR3aa: ASRAGTGWYEQY

abundance: few
v_gene: TRBV5-4
j_gene: TRBJ1-2
CDR3aa: ASSTGTEHGYT

abundance: once
v_gene: TRBV6-2/TRBV6-3
j_gene: TRBJ1-5
CDR3aa: ASSRLPNIIRVGGNQPQH

abundance: -
v_gene: TRBV19
j_gene: TRBJ2-1
CDR3aa: ASSHGSEYNEQF

abundance: -
v_gene: TRBV21-1
j_gene: TRBJ2-3
CDR3aa: ASSGCGAGRVYFYDTQY

abundance: -
v_gene: TRBV10-3
j_gene: TRBJ2-1
CDR3aa: AIARSFGNEQF

abundance: -
v_gene: TRBV7-3
j_gene: TRBJ1-5
CDR3aa: ASSFDRGQPQH

abundance: -
v_gene: TRBV30
j_gene: TRBJ1-1
CDR3aa: AWIPRPPGQGVANTEAF

abundance: -
v_gene: TRBV11-2
j_gene: TRBJ2-3
CDR3aa: ASSPGYFTDTQY

abundance: -
v_gene: TRBV14
j_gene: TRBJ2-1
CDR3aa: ASSQDHLRAGVGRNEQF

abundance: -
v_gene: TRBV11-2
j_gene: TRBJ1-1
CDR3aa: ASSLRSPEAF

abundance: -
v_gene: TRBV6-2/TRBV6-3
j_gene: TRBJ2-4
CDR3aa: ASSYSPQIAKNIQY

abundance: -
v_gene: TRBV5-1
j_gene: TRBJ2-5
CDR3aa: ASTNGLAGGGETQY

abundance: -
v_gene: TRBV24-1
j_gene: TRBJ2-6
CDR3aa: ATSDTGQTGANVLT

abundance: once
v_gene: TRBV19
j_gene: TRBJ1-5
CDR3aa: ASDGDRGREYQPQH

abundance: -
v_gene: TRBV9
j_gene: TRBJ2-7
CDR3aa: ASSVHSGTGGIDEQY

abundance: -
v_gene: TRBV18
j_gene: TRBJ2-3
CDR3aa: ASSPGTADTQY

abundance: -
v_gene: TRBV6-2/TRBV6-3
j_gene: TRBJ2-1
CDR3aa: ASSYSGVRPYNEQF

abundance: -
v_gene: TRBV6-5
j_gene: TRBJ2-1
CDR3aa: ASILGSKWGEQF

abundance: many
v_gene: TRBV5-5
j_gene: TRBJ1-2
CDR3aa: ASRPTDHYGYT

abundance: -
v_gene: TRBV5-5
j_gene: TRBJ1-2
CDR3aa: ASSLELYGYT

abundance: -
v_gene: TRBV6-2/TRBV6-3
j_gene: TRBJ2-1
CDR3aa: ASSYSSASGAFYNEQF

abundance: -
v_gene: TRBV5-1
j_gene: TRBJ2-2
CDR3aa: ASSLSGGINTGELF

abundance: -
v_gene: TRBV3-1/TRBV3-2
j_gene: TRBJ2-3
CDR3aa: ASSSGTDTQY

abundance: -
v_gene: TRBV28
j_gene: TRBJ2-5
CDR3aa: ASSAAGKSQETQY

abundance: few
v_gene: TRBV29-1
j_gene: TRBJ2-7
CDR3aa: SVEVRDPYEQY

abundance: once
v_gene: TRBV10-3
j_gene: TRBJ2-4
CDR3aa: AISETEDLAKNIQY

abundance: -
v_gene: TRBV4-3
j_gene: TRBJ2-2
CDR3aa: ASSQGGGDTGELF

abundance: -
v_gene: TRBV6-6
j_gene: TRBJ1-2
CDR3aa: ASSQQGSYGYT

abundance: -
v_gene: TRBV7-3
j_gene: TRBJ2-3
CDR3aa: ASSSTSGSGYTQY

abundance: -
v_gene: TRBV6-6
j_gene: TRBJ2-7
CDR3aa: ASSRGLAVYEQY

abundance: -
v_gene: TRBV7-2
j_gene: TRBJ1-4
CDR3aa: ASSRDRDSEKLF

abundance: -
v_gene: TRBV18
j_gene: TRBJ2-5
CDR3aa: ASSPGTIYETQY

abundance: -
v_gene: TRBV7-2
j_gene: TRBJ2-2
CDR3aa: ASSLARGSTNTGELF

abundance: few
v_gene: TRBV15
j_gene: TRBJ1-3
CDR3aa: ATVLQGTSGNTIY

abundance: once
v_gene: TRBV9
j_gene: TRBJ1-6
CDR3aa: ASSVALGDSPLH

abundance: -
v_gene: TRBV5-1
j_gene: TRBJ1-2
CDR3aa: ASSLAAGFGGYT

abundance: -
v_gene: TRBV28
j_gene: TRBJ1-1
CDR3aa: ASGETGQATEAF

abundance: -
v_gene: TRBV28
j_gene: TRBJ2-1
CDR3aa: ASSRVPGLAGNNEQF

abundance: -
v_gene: TRBV19
j_gene: TRBJ1-4
CDR3aa: ASRRGTQIATNEKLF

abundance: -
v_gene: TRBV19
j_gene: TRBJ1-4
CDR3aa: ATRRPGTGTDEKLF

abundance: few
v_gene: TRBV28
j_gene: TRBJ1-2
CDR3aa: ASSSPQTSGRKGSYGYT

abundance: once
v_gene: TRBV5-1
j_gene: TRBJ2-7
CDR3aa: ASSLDRERQY

abundance: -
v_gene: TRBV2
j_gene: TRBJ2-3
CDR3aa: ASSEATTSGGWPDTQY

abundance: many
v_gene: TRBV7-6
j_gene: TRBJ2-2
CDR3aa: ASSSSGELF